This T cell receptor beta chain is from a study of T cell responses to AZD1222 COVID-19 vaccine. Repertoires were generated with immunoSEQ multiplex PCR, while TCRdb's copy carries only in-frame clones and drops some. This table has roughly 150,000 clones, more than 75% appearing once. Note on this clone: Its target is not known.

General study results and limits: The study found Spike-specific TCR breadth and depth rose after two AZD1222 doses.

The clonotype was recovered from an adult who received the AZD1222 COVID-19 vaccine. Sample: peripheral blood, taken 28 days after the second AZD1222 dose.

As DNA, the CDR3 is TGTGCCAGCAGCCGCTCTGGAAACACCATATATTTT. Its protein is CASSRSGNTIYF. J is TRBJ1-3 and V is TRBV3-1 (or the pseudogene TRBV3-2); D uncertain. CDR3 length: 12 amino acids. V lost 4 bases to trimming and J lost 0 bases, with 1 base between them. Germline lookup yields CDR1 LGHDT and CDR2 YNNKEL (reference sequence).